These T cell receptor beta chains were read from a single sample in a study of Ad26.COV2.S vaccination and SARS-CoV-2 variants. The assay was immunoSEQ multiplex PCR, and TCRdb's table has in-frame clones only and misses some. This table has some 290,000 clones, roughly 80% appearing once. The input for sequencing was peripheral blood, taken in a trial of Ad26.COV2.S vaccine versus placebo. The receptors were gathered from a person aged 18-60 years who received the Ad26.COV2.S COVID-19 vaccine or a placebo. The CDR3 runs from the conserved cysteine through the conserved F or W. D genes are given only for firm matches. Clone size, where shown, is once, few, many, or a class for clones that have expanded.

size | J | D | V | DNA | CDR3
once | TRBJ2-7 | NA | TRBV29-1 | TGCAGCTTTACATCCTACAGCTCCTACGAGCAGTACTTC | CSFTSYSSYEQYF
NA | TRBJ2-6 | TRBD1 | TRBV7-9 | TGTGCCAGCACCTCGGACAGGCTTCTCTCTGGGGCCAACGTCCTGACTTTC | CASTSDRLLSGANVLTF
NA | TRBJ1-2 | NA | TRBV12-1 | TGTGCCAGCAGCCGCAGGGGTAGGGATGGCTACACCTTC | CASSRRGRDGYTF
NA | TRBJ1-4 | TRBD1 | TRBV3-1/TRBV3-2 | TGTGCCAGCAGCCCAACCGGGACAGGGGTTGAAAAACTGTTTTTT | CASSPTGTGVEKLFF
NA | TRBJ2-3 | NA | TRBV18 | TGTGCCAGCTCACCCACCACGGACAGCACAGATACGCAGTATTTT | CASSPTTDSTDTQYF
NA | TRBJ1-2 | NA | TRBV3-1/TRBV3-2 | TGTGCCAGCAGCCAAAGGTCCAGGGGCGAAGGTTATGGCTACACCTTC | CASSQRSRGEGYGYTF
NA | TRBJ1-4 | NA | TRBV5-1 | TGCGCCAGCAGCTTGGAAGGCCTAACTAATGAAAAACTGTTTTTT | CASSLEGLTNEKLFF
NA | TRBJ1-4 | NA | TRBV5-4 | TGTGCCAGCAGCTTGTGGGGTTACAATGAAAAACTGTTTTTT | CASSLWGYNEKLFF
once | TRBJ1-2 | NA | TRBV6-2/TRBV6-3 | TGTGCCAGCAGTAGCGGGGGTGCGTATGGCTACACCTTC | CASSSGGAYGYTF
NA | TRBJ2-1 | NA | TRBV21-1 | TGTGCCAGCAGCCAAAGACGAGGGGGGGCTGGGTCCTACAATGAGCAGTTCTTC | CASSQRRGGAGSYNEQFF
NA | TRBJ2-6 | NA | TRBV11-1 | TGTGCCAGCAAGTTCTCTGGGGCCAACGTCCTGACTTTC | CASKFSGANVLTF
NA | TRBJ2-3 | NA | TRBV5-1 | TGCGCCAGCAGCTTGGGGGGGACGACCACAGATACGCAGTATTTT | CASSLGGTTTDTQYF
few | TRBJ1-1 | NA | TRBV10-3 | TGTGCCATCAGGGATGGTCGGGGGCCATGGACTGAAGCTTTCTTT | CAIRDGRGPWTEAFF
NA | TRBJ2-1 | NA | TRBV15 | TGTGCCACCAGCAGAGTGTTTTCGGGGGAGCAGTTCTTC | CATSRVFSGEQFF
NA | TRBJ1-6 | TRBD1 | TRBV7-9 | TGTGCCAGCAGCCCAGGGGACAGGCTTAATTCACCCCTCCACTTT | CASSPGDRLNSPLHF
NA | TRBJ2-7 | NA | TRBV18 | TGTGCCAGCTCACCCCATGGAGGCGGGTACGAGCAGTACTTC | CASSPHGGGYEQYF
NA | TRBJ2-5 | NA | TRBV10-3 | TGTGCCATCAGTGAGTCCTACCAAGAGACCCAGTACTTC | CAISESYQETQYF
NA | TRBJ2-3 | NA | TRBV27 | TGTGCCAGCAGTTTATCAGCTGCAGATACGCAGTATTTT | CASSLSAADTQYF
NA | TRBJ2-5 | NA | TRBV7-2 | TGTGCCAGCAGCTTGTATAACAGGGAAGAGACCCAGTACTTC | CASSLYNREETQYF
NA | TRBJ1-2 | NA | TRBV4-1 | TGCGCCAGCAGCCAAAGGGACGGAGGGTATGGCTATGGCTACACCTTC | CASSQRDGGYGYGYTF
NA | TRBJ2-2 | TRBD2 | TRBV24-1 | TGTGCCACCAGCGCTTGGCGGGTAGCGGGGGGCCTGACCGGGGAGCTGTTTTTT | CATSAWRVAGGLTGELFF
NA | TRBJ1-5 | NA | TRBV5-1 | TGCGCCAGCAGCTTGGACGGGGCTCAGCCCCAGCATTTT | CASSLDGAQPQHF
NA | TRBJ1-1 | TRBD1 | TRBV7-2 | TGTGCCAGCAGCTCACAGGGGTGGAGCACTGAAGCTTTCTTT | CASSSQGWSTEAFF
NA | TRBJ2-1 | NA | TRBV11-2 | TGTGCCAGCAGCCCTGGTTTGATATCGAATGAGCAGTTCTTC | CASSPGLISNEQFF
once | TRBJ1-5 | NA | TRBV6-1 | TGTGCCAGCAGTGTCAATCCACAGGGACCTTATAGCAATCAGCCCCAGCATTTT | CASSVNPQGPYSNQPQHF
NA | TRBJ1-5 | TRBD1 | TRBV2 | TGTGCCAGCGATTGGACAGGGGACGGCAATCAGCCCCAGCATTTT | CASDWTGDGNQPQHF
NA | TRBJ1-2 | TRBD1 | TRBV28 | TGTGCCAGCAAGTACCCGGGACAGGGGGCCTATGGCTACACCTTC | CASKYPGQGAYGYTF
NA | TRBJ2-7 | TRBD2 | TRBV29-1 | TGCAGCGTACTAACTAGCGGGGTAGACGAGCAGTACTTC | CSVLTSGVDEQYF
NA | TRBJ1-1 | NA | TRBV7-9 | TGTGCCAGCAGCTCCCATCGGGGACACCGGGTGAACACTGAAGCTTTCTTT | CASSSHRGHRVNTEAFF
once | TRBJ2-7 | NA | TRBV5-4 | TGTGCCAGCAGCACCGGGACGGACTACGAGCAGTACTTC | CASSTGTDYEQYF
NA | TRBJ2-1 | NA | TRBV6-5 | TGTGCCAGCAGTTACTCGAACAGGGCGCTCTACAATGAGCAGTTCTTC | CASSYSNRALYNEQFF
NA | TRBJ1-2 | TRBD1 | TRBV5-4 | TGTGCCAGCAGCCCGGGACAGGGCTCAACTAACTATGGCTACACCTTC | CASSPGQGSTNYGYTF
NA | TRBJ2-3 | NA | TRBV5-1 | TGCGCCAGCAGCTGGGGGGCCAACCTGGATACGCAGTATTTT | CASSWGANLDTQYF
many | TRBJ2-7 | TRBD2 | TRBV6-2/TRBV6-3 | TGTGCCAGCAGTGAGCGGGGGGTGCCCCCCTACGAGCAGTACTTC | CASSERGVPPYEQYF
NA | TRBJ1-1 | NA | TRBV4-1 | TGCGCCAGCAGCCAAGTCACAGGGATTACGAACACTGAAGCTTTCTTT | CASSQVTGITNTEAFF
few | TRBJ2-7 | NA | TRBV5-1 | TGCGCCAGCAGCTCCAACTACGAGCAGTACTTC | CASSSNYEQYF
NA | TRBJ1-2 | NA | TRBV2 | TGTGCCAGCAAACTGGGGGAAGGAGGCTACACCTTC | CASKLGEGGYTF
once | TRBJ1-5 | NA | TRBV2 | TGTGCCAGCAGCGGGCCCAATCAGCCCCAGCATTTT | CASSGPNQPQHF
once | TRBJ1-3 | NA | TRBV15 | TGTGCCACCAGCAGAGATCTAATGATTACAGGAAACACCATATATTTT | CATSRDLMITGNTIYF
NA | TRBJ2-7 | TRBD1 | TRBV10-1 | TGCGCCAGGAACCGGACAGGGAAAGGCCCCTACGAGCAGTACTTC | CARNRTGKGPYEQYF
NA | TRBJ1-1 | NA | TRBV3-1/TRBV3-2 | TGTGCCAGCAGCCAAGGTTTGAACACTGAAGCTTTCTTT | CASSQGLNTEAFF
NA | TRBJ1-2 | TRBD1 | TRBV5-6 | TGTGCCAGCAGCTTCTCGGGACAGAACTATGGCTACACCTTC | CASSFSGQNYGYTF
NA | TRBJ2-1 | NA | TRBV5-1 | TGCGCCAGCAGCGCCGGGACAAGATCCTACAATGAGCAGTTCTTC | CASSAGTRSYNEQFF